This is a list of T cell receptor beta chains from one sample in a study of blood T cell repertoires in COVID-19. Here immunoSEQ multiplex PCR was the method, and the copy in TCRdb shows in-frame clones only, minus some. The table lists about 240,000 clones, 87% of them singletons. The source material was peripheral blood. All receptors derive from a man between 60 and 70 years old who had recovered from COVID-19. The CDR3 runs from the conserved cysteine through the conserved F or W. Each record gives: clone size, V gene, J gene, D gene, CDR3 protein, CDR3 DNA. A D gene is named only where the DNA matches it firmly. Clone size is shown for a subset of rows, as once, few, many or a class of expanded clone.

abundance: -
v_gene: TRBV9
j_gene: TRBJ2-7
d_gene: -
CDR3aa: CASSVAGGREGPYEQYF
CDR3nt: TGTGCCAGCAGCGTAGCCGGGGGCAGGGAGGGGCCCTACGAGCAGTACTTC

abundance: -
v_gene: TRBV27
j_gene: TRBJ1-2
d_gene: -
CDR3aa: CASSAPGGGRDGYTF
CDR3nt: TGTGCCAGCAGTGCCCCCGGGGGGGGCAGAGATGGCTACACCTTC

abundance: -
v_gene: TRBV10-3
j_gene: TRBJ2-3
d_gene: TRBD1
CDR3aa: CAISLQGASTDTQYF
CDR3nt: TGTGCCATCAGTCTTCAGGGGGCTAGCACAGATACGCAGTATTTT

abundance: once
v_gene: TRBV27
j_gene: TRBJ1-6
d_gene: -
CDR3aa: CASRPRDQSSYNSPLHF
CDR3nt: TGTGCCAGCAGACCTCGGGATCAAAGCTCCTATAATTCACCCCTCCACTTT

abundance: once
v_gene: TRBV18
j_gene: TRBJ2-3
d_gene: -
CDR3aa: CASSPRADTDTQYF
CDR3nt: TGTGCCAGCTCACCAAGAGCTGACACAGATACGCAGTATTTT

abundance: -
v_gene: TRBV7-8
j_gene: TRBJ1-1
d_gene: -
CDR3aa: CASSLPGNTEAFF
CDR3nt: TGTGCCAGCAGCTTACCGGGAAACACTGAAGCTTTCTTT

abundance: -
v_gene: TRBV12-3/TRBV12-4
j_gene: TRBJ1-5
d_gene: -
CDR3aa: CASSLDGAQPQHF
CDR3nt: TGTGCCAGCAGTTTAGACGGAGCTCAGCCCCAGCATTTT

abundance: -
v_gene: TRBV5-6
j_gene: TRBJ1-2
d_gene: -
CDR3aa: CASSLANGRGYGYTF
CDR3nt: TGTGCCAGCAGCTTGGCCAACGGACGGGGGTATGGCTACACCTTC

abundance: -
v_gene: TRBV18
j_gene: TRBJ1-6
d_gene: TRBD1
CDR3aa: CASSRTGDNSPLHF
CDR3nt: TGTGCCAGCTCACGGACAGGGGATAATTCACCCCTCCACTTT

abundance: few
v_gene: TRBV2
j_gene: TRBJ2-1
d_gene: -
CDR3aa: CASSRTGGQFF
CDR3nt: TGTGCCAGCAGTCGCACCGGGGGGCAGTTCTTC

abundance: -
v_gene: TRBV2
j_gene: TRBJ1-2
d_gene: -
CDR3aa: CASSGGASSLYGYTF
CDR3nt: TGTGCCAGCAGTGGTGGAGCGAGCTCCCTCTATGGCTACACCTTC

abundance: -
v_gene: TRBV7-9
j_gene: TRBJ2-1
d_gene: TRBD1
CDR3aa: CASSRGQGLYNEQFF
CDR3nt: TGTGCCAGCAGCCGGGGACAGGGGCTCTACAATGAGCAGTTCTTC

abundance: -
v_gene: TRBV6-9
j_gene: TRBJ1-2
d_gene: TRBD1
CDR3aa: CASSWRTGANYGYTF
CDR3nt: TGTGCCAGCAGTTGGAGGACAGGAGCTAACTATGGCTACACCTTC

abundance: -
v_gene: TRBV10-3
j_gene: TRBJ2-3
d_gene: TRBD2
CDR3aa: CAISESVGEGDTQYF
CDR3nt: TGTGCCATCAGTGAGTCAGTAGGGGAGGGAGATACGCAGTATTTT

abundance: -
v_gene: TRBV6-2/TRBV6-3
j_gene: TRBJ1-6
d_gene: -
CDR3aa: CASSRRSNSPLHF
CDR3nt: TGTGCCAGCAGCCGGCGGTCCAATTCACCCCTCCACTTT

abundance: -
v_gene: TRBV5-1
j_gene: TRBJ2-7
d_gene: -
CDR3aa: CASSFTEPYEQYF
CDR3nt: TGCGCCAGCAGCTTCACAGAGCCCTACGAGCAGTACTTC

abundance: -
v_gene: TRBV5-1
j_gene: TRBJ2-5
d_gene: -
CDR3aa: CASSPTLAPQETQYF
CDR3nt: TGCGCCAGCAGCCCAACCCTAGCCCCCCAAGAGACCCAGTACTTC

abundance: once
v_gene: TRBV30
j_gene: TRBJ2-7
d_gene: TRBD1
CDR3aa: CAWSAGTGSLEQYF
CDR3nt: TGTGCCTGGAGTGCCGGGACAGGCTCCCTGGAGCAGTACTTC

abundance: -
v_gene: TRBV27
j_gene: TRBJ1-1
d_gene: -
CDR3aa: CASSARLMNTEAFF
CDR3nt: TGTGCCAGCAGTGCCAGATTGATGAACACTGAAGCTTTCTTT

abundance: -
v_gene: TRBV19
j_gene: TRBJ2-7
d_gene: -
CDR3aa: CASSTGALEQYF
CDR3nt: TGTGCCAGTAGTACGGGTGCCCTCGAGCAGTACTTC

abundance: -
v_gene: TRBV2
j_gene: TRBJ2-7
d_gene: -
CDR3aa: CASSSVRGSYEQYF
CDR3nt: TGTGCCAGCAGTTCTGTCAGGGGTTCCTACGAGCAGTACTTC

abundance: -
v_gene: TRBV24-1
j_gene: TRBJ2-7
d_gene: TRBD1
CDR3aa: CATSDPSTGYYEQYF
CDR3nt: TGTGCCACCAGTGACCCCTCGACAGGGTACTACGAGCAGTACTTC

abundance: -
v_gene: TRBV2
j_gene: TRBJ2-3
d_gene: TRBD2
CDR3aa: CASSRGGGTDTQYF
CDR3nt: TGTGCCAGCAGTAGGGGCGGGGGAACAGATACGCAGTATTTT

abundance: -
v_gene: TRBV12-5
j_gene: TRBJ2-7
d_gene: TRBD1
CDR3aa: CASGLPQDREGYEQYF
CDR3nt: TGTGCTAGTGGTTTGCCCCAGGACAGGGAAGGATACGAGCAGTACTTC

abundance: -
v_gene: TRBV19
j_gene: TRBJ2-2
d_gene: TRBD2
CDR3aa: CASSMRTRSNTGELFF
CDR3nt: TGTGCCAGTAGTATGCGGACTAGATCGAACACCGGGGAGCTGTTTTTT

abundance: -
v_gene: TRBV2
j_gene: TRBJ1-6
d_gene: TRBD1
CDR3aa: CASSRDRAYSPLHF
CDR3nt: TGTGCCAGCAGCCGGGACAGGGCTTATTCACCCCTCCACTTT

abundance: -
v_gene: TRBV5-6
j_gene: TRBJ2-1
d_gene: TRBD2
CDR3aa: CASSLLRGDEQFF
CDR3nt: TGTGCCAGCAGCTTGCTTCGGGGGGATGAGCAGTTCTTC

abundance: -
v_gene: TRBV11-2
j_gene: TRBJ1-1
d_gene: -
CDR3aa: CASSFSAEAFF
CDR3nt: TGTGCCAGCAGCTTCTCGGCTGAAGCTTTCTTT

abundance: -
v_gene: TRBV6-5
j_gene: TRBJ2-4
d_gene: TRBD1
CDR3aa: CASSYSTGQFNIQYF
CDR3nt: TGTGCCAGCAGTTACTCAACGGGACAGTTTAACATTCAGTACTTC

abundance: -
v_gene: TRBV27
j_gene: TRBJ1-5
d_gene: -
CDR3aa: CASSPGYSNQPQHF
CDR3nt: TGTGCCAGCAGCCCCGGGTATAGCAATCAGCCCCAGCATTTT

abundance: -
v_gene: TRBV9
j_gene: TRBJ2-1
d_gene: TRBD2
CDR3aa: CASSVDPSGGGYNEQFF
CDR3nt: TGTGCCAGCAGCGTAGACCCTAGCGGGGGGGGATACAATGAGCAGTTCTTC

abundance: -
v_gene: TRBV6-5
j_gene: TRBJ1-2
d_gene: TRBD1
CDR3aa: CASSSTGDRDYTF
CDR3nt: TGTGCCAGCAGTTCAACAGGGGACCGAGACTACACCTTC

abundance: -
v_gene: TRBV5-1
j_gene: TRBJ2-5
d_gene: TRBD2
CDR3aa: CASSPELAGGPFMETQYF
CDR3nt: TGCGCCAGCAGCCCGGAACTAGCGGGGGGGCCTTTCATGGAGACCCAGTACTTC

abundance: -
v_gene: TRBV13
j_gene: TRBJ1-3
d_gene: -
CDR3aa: CASSLRPIRNTIYF
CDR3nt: TGTGCCAGCAGCCTGCGGCCAATCCGAAACACCATATATTTT

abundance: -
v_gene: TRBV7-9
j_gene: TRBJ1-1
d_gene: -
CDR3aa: CASSLITGRAFF
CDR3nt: TGTGCCAGCAGCTTAATCACAGGTCGGGCTTTCTTT

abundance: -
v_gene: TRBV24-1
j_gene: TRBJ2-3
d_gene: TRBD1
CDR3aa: CATSDPSGQGIVPDTQYF
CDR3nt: TGTGCCACCAGTGATCCCAGCGGACAGGGAATAGTCCCAGATACGCAGTATTTT